This T cell receptor (beta chain) emerged from a study of long-term antiretroviral therapy in people with HIV. The assay used was immunoSEQ (version v3.0), run at survey level. TCRdb's copy holds only in-frame clones and misses some; the assay was immunoSEQ multiplex PCR. Of 25,000 to 30,000 clones in the sample, roughly 80% are singletons; the top ten hold around 10%. A word on this clone: Its antigen remains unknown.

Per germline, CDR1 SNHLY and CDR2 FYNNEI. V was pared by 7 bases and J by 2 bases, with 20 bases of the junction left unmatched. The CDR3 length is 20 residues. Every donor had one or more pre-ART and two or more post-ART PBMC samples. Study observations and caveats: Clones that expanded before ART (that is, prior to treatment) dominated the repertoire at all time points.

The chain carries TRBV2 and TRBJ2-7; the match to TRBD2 covers 13 bases. The starting material was unsorted PBMCs, obtained 2.1 years after starting antiretroviral therapy. The TCR sequence derives from a man aged 25 to 45 with HIV. This CDR3 is CASITGGAGTSGILPYEQYF. CDR3 bases: TGTGCCAGCATCACAGGGGGCGCCGGGACTAGCGGGATCCTCCCCTACGAGCAGTACTTC.